The subject of this entry is one T cell receptor (beta chain). CDR1 and CDR2 from the germline V gene are SEHNR and FQNEAQ (reference sequence). Trimming removed 4 bases from V and 3 bases from J; junction bases left unmatched: 3. The CDR3 covers 14 residues. This specimen belongs to a study of blood T cell repertoires in COVID-19. Study as a whole: Samples of COVID-19 (acute and convalescent) were obtained from the United States, Italy and Spain. In each case, the material was cDNA or gDNA derived from T cells, B-cell-depleted T cells, or PBMCs.

Per the authors' pipeline: Reference gene primers were amplified, and this amplification served to estimate nucleated cell counts. Profiling relied on immunoSEQ multiplex PCR, and the TCRdb table lists in-frame clones only, not all of them. V and J calls and clone size are those listed in that table; D and trimming were worked out from the DNA. The table lists some 150,000 clones, around three quarters of them singletons. V usage is TRBV7-9 and J usage is TRBJ2-1; 7 nucleotides align to TRBD2. This TCR was recovered from a man between 60 and 75 years old with acute or convalescent COVID-19. Specimen: peripheral blood. The CDR3 here is CASSSRDYYNEQFF. The CDR3 nucleotides are TGTGCCAGCAGCTCCCGGGACTACTACAATGAGCAGTTCTTC.